This entry concerns a single T cell receptor beta chain. Antigen unknown. This record comes from a study of cytomegalovirus exposure and HLA in healthy donors. Broader study findings: Cytomegalovirus status was reportedly diagnosed by the classifier with high sensitivity and specificity. Accurate prediction of most subjects' HLA-A and HLA-B alleles from TCR beta sequences was reported.

The PCR ran on 60 Vbeta and 13 Jbeta primers. The repertoire was sequenced with immunoSEQ multiplex PCR; TCRdb's copy has only in-frame clones and lacks some. The table has 90,000 to 140,000 clones, about four fifths seen once. The CDR3 covers 16 residues. Germline V gene data show CDR1 as SGHNT and CDR2 as YYREEE (reference sequence). Trimming removed 3 bases from V and 4 bases from J; junction bases left unmatched: 11. The source of this sequence is a man aged 25-40 years in good health and CMV-seronegative. The chain recombines TRBV5-4 with TRBJ1-1; 8 bases map to TRBD1. Sequencing was done on a sample of PBMCs. In DNA form, the CDR3 reads TGTGCCAGCAGCTACGATCCAGGGGGCGCGGGCACTGAAGCTTTCTTT. Amino acid sequence: CASSYDPGGAGTEAFF. Full variable domain (rest looked up from reference TRBV5-4 and TRBJ1-1): ETGVTQSPTHLIKTRGQQVTLRCSSQSGHNTVSWYQQALGQGPQFIFQYYREEENGRGNFPPRFSGLQFPNYSSELNVNALELDDSALYLCASSYDPGGAGTEAFFGQGTRLTVV.